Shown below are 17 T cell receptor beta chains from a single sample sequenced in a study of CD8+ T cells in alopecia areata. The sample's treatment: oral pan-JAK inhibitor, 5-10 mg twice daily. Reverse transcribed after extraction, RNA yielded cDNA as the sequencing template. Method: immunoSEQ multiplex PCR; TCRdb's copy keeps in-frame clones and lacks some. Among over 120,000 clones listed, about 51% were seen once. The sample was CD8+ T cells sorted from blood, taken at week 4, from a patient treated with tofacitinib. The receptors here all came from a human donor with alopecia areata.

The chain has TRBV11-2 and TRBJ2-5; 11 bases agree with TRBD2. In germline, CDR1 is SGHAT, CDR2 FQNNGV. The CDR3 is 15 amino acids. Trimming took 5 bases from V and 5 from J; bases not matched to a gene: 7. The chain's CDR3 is CASSISGGAMETQYF. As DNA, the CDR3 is TGTGCCAGCAGCATTAGCGGGGGGGCTATGGAGACCCAGTACTTC. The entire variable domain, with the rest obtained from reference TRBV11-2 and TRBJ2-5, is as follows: EAGVAQSPRYKIIEKRQSVAFWCNPISGHATLYWYQQILGQGPKLLIQFQNNGVVDDSQLPKDRFSAERLKGVDSTLKIQPAKLEDSAVYLCASSISGGAMETQYFGPGTRLLVL.

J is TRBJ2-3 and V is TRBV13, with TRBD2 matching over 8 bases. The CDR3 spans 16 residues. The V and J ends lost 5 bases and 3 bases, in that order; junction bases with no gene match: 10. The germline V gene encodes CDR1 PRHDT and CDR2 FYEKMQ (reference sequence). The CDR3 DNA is TGTGCCAGCAGCAGCCGAGCGGGGGATGCAACAGATACGCAGTATTTT. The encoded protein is CASSSRAGDATDTQYF.

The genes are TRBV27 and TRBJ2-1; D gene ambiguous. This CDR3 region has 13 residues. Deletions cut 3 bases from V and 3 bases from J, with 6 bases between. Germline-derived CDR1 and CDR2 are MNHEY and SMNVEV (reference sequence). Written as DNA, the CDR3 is TGTGCCAGCAGTTTGGCTAGCTACAATGAGCAGTTCTTC. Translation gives CASSLASYNEQFF.

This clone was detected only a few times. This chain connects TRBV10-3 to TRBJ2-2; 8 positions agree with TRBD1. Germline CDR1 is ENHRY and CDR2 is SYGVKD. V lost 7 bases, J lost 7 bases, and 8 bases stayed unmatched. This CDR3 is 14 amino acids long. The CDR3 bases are TGTGCCATCAACCTGGACAGGGCGAACGGGGAGCTGTTTTTT. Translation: CAINLDRANGELFF.

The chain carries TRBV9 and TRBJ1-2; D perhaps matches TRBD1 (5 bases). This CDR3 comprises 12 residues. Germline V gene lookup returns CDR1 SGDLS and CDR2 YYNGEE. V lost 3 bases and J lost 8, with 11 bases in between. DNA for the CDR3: TGTGCCAGCAGCGCATACGGGACGGGCTACACCTTC. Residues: CASSAYGTGYTF.

This CDR3 reads CASTHLPGQVREQYF. The CDR3 nucleotides are TGTGCCAGCACTCACCTCCCTGGGCAGGTACGGGAGCAGTACTTC. The J gene is TRBJ2-7, the V gene TRBV27; no reliable D call. The CDR3 contains 15 residues. Germline V gives CDR1 MNHEY, CDR2 SMNVEV (reference sequence). V was trimmed by 7 bases and J by 7 bases, leaving 23 bases between them.

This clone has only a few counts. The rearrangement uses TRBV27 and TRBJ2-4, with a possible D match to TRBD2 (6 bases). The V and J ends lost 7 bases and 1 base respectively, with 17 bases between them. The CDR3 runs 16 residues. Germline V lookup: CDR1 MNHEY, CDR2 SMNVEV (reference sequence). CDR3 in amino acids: CASKSSPGEAKNIQYF. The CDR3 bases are TGTGCCAGCAAGAGTAGCCCGGGGGAGGCCAAAAACATTCAGTACTTC.

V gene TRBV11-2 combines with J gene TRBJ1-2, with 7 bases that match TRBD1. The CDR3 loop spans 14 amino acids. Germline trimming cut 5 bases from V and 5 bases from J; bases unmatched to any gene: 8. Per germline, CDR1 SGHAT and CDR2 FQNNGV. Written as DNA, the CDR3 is TGTGCCAGCAGCAAACCGACAGGGATGTATGGCTACACCTTC. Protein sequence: CASSKPTGMYGYTF.

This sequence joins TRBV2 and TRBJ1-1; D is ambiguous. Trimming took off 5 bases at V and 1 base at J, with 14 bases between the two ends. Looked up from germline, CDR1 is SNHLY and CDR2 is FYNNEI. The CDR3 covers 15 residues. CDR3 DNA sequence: TGTGCCAGCAGTCCCGGATCATGGGGGAACACTGAAGCTTTCTTT. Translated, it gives CASSPGSWGNTEAFF. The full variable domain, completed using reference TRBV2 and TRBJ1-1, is EPEVTQTPSHQVTQMGQEVILRCVPISNHLYFYWYRQILGQKVEFLVSFYNNEISEKSEIFDDQFSVERPDGSNFTLKIRSTKLEDSAMYFCASSPGSWGNTEAFFGQGTRLTVV.

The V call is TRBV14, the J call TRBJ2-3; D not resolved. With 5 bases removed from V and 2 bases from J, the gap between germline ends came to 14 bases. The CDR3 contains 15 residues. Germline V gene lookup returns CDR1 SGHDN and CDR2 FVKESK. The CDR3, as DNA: TGTGCCAGCAGCAAAGCGAGACATCCCACAGATACGCAGTATTTT. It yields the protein CASSKARHPTDTQYF.

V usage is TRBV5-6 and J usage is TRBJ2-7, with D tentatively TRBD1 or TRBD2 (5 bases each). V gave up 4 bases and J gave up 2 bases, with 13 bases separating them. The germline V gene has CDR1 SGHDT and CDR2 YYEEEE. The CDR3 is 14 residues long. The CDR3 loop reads CASSAGTETYEQYF. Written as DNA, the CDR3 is TGTGCCAGCAGCGCCGGGACGGAAACCTACGAGCAGTACTTC.

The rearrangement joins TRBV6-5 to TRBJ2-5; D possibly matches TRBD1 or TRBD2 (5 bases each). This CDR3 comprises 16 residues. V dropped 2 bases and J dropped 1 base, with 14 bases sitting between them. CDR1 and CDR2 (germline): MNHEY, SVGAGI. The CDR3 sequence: CASSYDLGRSQETQYF. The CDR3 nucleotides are TGTGCCAGCAGTTACGACTTGGGACGGAGCCAAGAGACCCAGTACTTC.

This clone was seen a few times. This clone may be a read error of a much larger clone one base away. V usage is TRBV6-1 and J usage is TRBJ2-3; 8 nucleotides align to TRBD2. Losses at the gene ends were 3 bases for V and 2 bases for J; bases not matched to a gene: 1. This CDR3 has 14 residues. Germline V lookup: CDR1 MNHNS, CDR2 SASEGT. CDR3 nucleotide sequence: TGTGCCAGCAGTGACGGGGGGGCCACAGATACGCAGTATTTT. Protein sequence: CASSDGGATDTQYF.

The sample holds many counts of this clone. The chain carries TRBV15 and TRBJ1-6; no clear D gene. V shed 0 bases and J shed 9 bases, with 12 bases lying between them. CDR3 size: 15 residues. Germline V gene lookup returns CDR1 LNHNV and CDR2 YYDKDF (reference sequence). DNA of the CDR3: TGTGCCACCAGCAGAGATGTTGGTGGAAGTTCACCCCTCCACTTT. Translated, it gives CATSRDVGGSSPLHF.

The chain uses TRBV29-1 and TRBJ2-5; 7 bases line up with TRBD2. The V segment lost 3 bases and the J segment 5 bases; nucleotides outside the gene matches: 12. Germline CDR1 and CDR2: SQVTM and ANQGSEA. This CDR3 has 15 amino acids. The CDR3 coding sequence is TGCAGCGTTGACGACCCGGGAGGCGTTCTGGAGACCCAGTACTTC. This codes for CSVDDPGGVLETQYF.

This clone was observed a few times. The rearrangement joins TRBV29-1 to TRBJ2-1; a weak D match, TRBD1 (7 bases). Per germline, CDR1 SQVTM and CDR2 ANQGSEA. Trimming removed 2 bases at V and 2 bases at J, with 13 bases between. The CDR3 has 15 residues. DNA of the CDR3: TGCAGCGTTGAATCGGCAGGGGGGACCTACAATGAGCAGTTCTTC. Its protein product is CSVESAGGTYNEQFF.

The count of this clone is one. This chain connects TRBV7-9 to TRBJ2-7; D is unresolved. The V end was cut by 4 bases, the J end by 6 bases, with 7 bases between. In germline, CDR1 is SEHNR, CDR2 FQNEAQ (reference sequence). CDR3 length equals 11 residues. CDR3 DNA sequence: TGTGCCAGCAGCTCAGTAGGCGAGCAGTACTTC. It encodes CASSSVGEQYF.